A selection of T cell receptor beta chains follows, all from one sample in a study of identical twins. In TCRdb, the 5' RACE reads were re-called with MiXCR into one record per CDR3 protein. The sample has 430,000 or so distinct CDR3 sequences, roughly 26% seen once. The data were also submitted as part of a second study, on T cells expressing NK-cell markers.

The specimen was CD4+ T cells sorted from blood. The receptors here all came from a young woman in good health. Each CDR3 is given with its conserved first and last residue. A D gene is named only where the DNA matches it firmly. Only part of the rows carry a size: once, few, many, or a class if the clone is expanded.

D gene	V gene	clone size	J gene	CDR3 protein	CDR3 DNA
NA	TRBV3-1	NA	TRBJ2-7	CASMGSSYEQYF	TGTGCCAGCATGGGGAGCTCCTACGAGCAGTACTTC
NA	TRBV6-1	NA	TRBJ1-4	CASKKFTYEDEKLFF	TGTGCCAGCAAAAAATTTACCTATGAAGATGAAAAACTGTTTTTT
NA	TRBV3-1	few	TRBJ2-1	CASSQVGYNEQFF	TGTGCCAGCAGCCAAGTGGGGTACAATGAGCAGTTCTTC
NA	TRBV9	NA	TRBJ2-3	CASSVEQGTQYF	TGTGCCAGCAGCGTAGAGCAGGGAACGCAGTATTTT
NA	TRBV9	few	TRBJ1-5	CASSAHVSGQPQHF	TGTGCCAGCAGCGCCCACGTCTCCGGTCAGCCCCAGCATTTT
NA	TRBV20-1	many	TRBJ2-1	CSAVGYNEQFF	TGCAGTGCAGTCGGCTACAATGAGCAGTTCTTC
TRBD2	TRBV20-1	few	TRBJ2-3	CSARSGVGKTDTQYF	TGCAGTGCTAGAAGCGGGGTAGGGAAGACAGATACGCAGTATTTT
NA	TRBV20-1	NA	TRBJ1-1	CSARPLDPEAFF	TGCAGTGCTAGGCCGTTAGACCCTGAAGCTTTCTTT
NA	TRBV29-1	NA	TRBJ2-2	CSVAGTTNTGELFF	TGCAGCGTGGCCGGGACCACGAACACCGGGGAGCTGTTTTTT
NA	TRBV11-2	few	TRBJ2-7	CASSLEAAGRREQYF	TGTGCCAGCAGCTTAGAGGCCGCAGGGCGGAGAGAGCAGTACTTC
NA	TRBV6-5	NA	TRBJ2-3	CASSSGRDGSTDTQYF	TGTGCCAGCAGTTCTGGTAGAGACGGTAGCACAGATACGCAGTATTTT
TRBD2	TRBV28	few	TRBJ2-7	CASRDGTSGYEQYF	TGTGCCAGCAGAGACGGGACTAGCGGCTACGAGCAGTACTTC
NA	TRBV11-2	few	TRBJ1-1	CASSLDVFTEAFF	TGTGCCAGCAGCTTAGACGTCTTCACTGAAGCTTTCTTT
TRBD2	TRBV12-3/TRBV12-4	NA	TRBJ2-1	CASSTSGNYNEQFF	TGTGCCAGCTCGACTAGCGGGAACTACAATGAGCAGTTCTTC
TRBD2	TRBV20-1	NA	TRBJ2-1	CSAAGLAGVLGNEQFF	TGCAGTGCTGCCGGACTAGCGGGAGTATTGGGCAATGAGCAGTTCTTC
TRBD2	TRBV6-2/TRBV6-3	NA	TRBJ2-1	CASSRIAGGYNEQFF	TGTGCCAGCAGTAGGATAGCGGGGGGCTACAATGAGCAGTTCTTC
TRBD1	TRBV9	NA	TRBJ2-3	CASSPDRDSTDTQYF	TGTGCCAGCAGCCCCGACAGGGACAGCACAGATACGCAGTATTTT
TRBD2	TRBV20-1	few	TRBJ2-3	CSAIKAGVGDTQYF	TGCAGTGCTATTAAAGCGGGAGTCGGGGATACGCAGTATTTT
NA	TRBV6-2/TRBV6-3	NA	TRBJ2-7	CASSDLPRTGSYEQYF	TGTGCCAGCAGTGACCTCCCACGGACTGGCTCCTACGAGCAGTACTTC
NA	TRBV7-2	NA	TRBJ2-7	CASSPRGGVREQYF	TGTGCCAGCAGCCCGAGAGGTGGGGTCCGCGAGCAGTACTTC
TRBD2	TRBV4-1	NA	TRBJ2-2	CASSSMASGRGELFF	TGCGCCAGCAGCTCCATGGCTAGCGGGAGAGGGGAGCTGTTTTTT
NA	TRBV20-1	NA	TRBJ1-1	CSARGPMNTEAFF	TGCAGTGCTAGAGGCCCCATGAACACTGAAGCTTTCTTT
NA	TRBV5-1	NA	TRBJ2-5	CASSSTGTSRETQYF	TGCGCCAGCAGCTCTACCGGGACCTCTAGAGAGACCCAGTACTTC
NA	TRBV7-2	few	TRBJ2-7	CASSLVEEQYF	TGTGCCAGCAGCTTAGTGGAAGAGCAGTACTTC
NA	TRBV14	few	TRBJ1-5	CAGSGATFYSNQPQHF	TGTGCCGGTTCCGGGGCAACATTCTATAGCAATCAGCCCCAGCATTTT
NA	TRBV24-1	NA	TRBJ1-4	CATSDPAAGGKLFF	TGTGCCACCAGTGACCCGGCCGCGGGAGGAAAACTGTTTTTT
NA	TRBV5-1	NA	TRBJ1-2	CASGFTGSGYTF	TGCGCCAGCGGCTTCACAGGGTCGGGCTACACCTTC
TRBD2	TRBV7-2	few	TRBJ2-7	CASRPAGAGYEQYF	TGTGCCAGCAGACCAGCGGGAGCGGGCTATGAGCAGTACTTC
NA	TRBV20-1	NA	TRBJ2-1	CSARSQIASSYNEQFF	TGCAGTGCTAGATCTCAAATAGCCTCCTCCTACAATGAGCAGTTCTTC
TRBD2	TRBV7-2	NA	TRBJ2-1	CASSLSGRAFYNEQFF	TGTGCCAGCAGCTTAAGCGGGAGGGCCTTCTACAATGAGCAGTTCTTC
TRBD1	TRBV6-1	few	TRBJ2-7	CASRGTGGWYEQYF	TGTGCCAGCCGAGGGACAGGGGGGTGGTACGAGCAGTACTTC
NA	TRBV15	NA	TRBJ2-3	CATSRTGTFTDTQYF	TGTGCCACCAGCAGAACCGGGACTTTCACAGATACGCAGTATTTT
NA	TRBV12-3/TRBV12-4	NA	TRBJ1-1	CASSPLGSTEAFF	TGTGCCAGCAGTCCTTTGGGCTCCACTGAAGCTTTCTTT
NA	TRBV20-1	NA	TRBJ1-1	CSARDSNTEAFF	TGCAGTGCTAGGGACAGCAACACTGAAGCTTTCTTT
NA	TRBV5-4	NA	TRBJ2-3	CASSSRLASDTQYF	TGTGCCAGCAGCTCCCGGCTAGCGAGCGATACGCAGTATTTT
NA	TRBV7-8	few	TRBJ2-3	CASSLRGLTSTDTQYF	TGTGCCAGCAGCTTAAGAGGCTTAACTAGCACAGATACGCAGTATTTT
NA	TRBV5-6	many	TRBJ1-1	CASSLELLNTEAFF	TGTGCCAGCAGCTTGGAACTGCTAAACACTGAAGCTTTCTTT
NA	TRBV5-1	NA	TRBJ1-6	CASSPLQGNNSPLHF	TGCGCCAGCAGCCCTCTACAGGGAAATAATTCACCCCTCCACTTT
TRBD2	TRBV7-2	many	TRBJ2-1	CASSFGGRNEQFF	TGTGCCAGCAGCTTCGGCGGGAGAAATGAGCAGTTCTTC
TRBD2	TRBV20-1	many	TRBJ2-3	CSAVTSGGLRDF	TGCAGTGCTGTTACTAGCGGGGGACTCCGTGATTTT
NA	TRBV10-2	many	TRBJ2-7	CASSESYEQYF	TGCGCCAGCAGTGAGTCTTACGAGCAGTACTTC
NA	TRBV30	NA	TRBJ2-1	CAWKAYNEQFF	TGTGCCTGGAAGGCCTACAATGAGCAGTTCTTC
NA	TRBV9	NA	TRBJ2-7	CASSVDSRPYEQYF	TGTGCCAGCAGCGTGGACTCTCGTCCCTACGAGCAGTACTTC
NA	TRBV20-1	many	TRBJ2-2	CSAKKHDSKRTGELFF	TGCAGTGCTAAAAAACATGACAGTAAGAGGACCGGGGAGCTGTTTTTT
TRBD2	TRBV12-3/TRBV12-4	few	TRBJ2-5	CASSSRWAGGETQYF	TGTGCCAGCAGTTCTCGTTGGGCGGGAGGAGAGACCCAGTACTTC
TRBD2	TRBV4-1	NA	TRBJ2-1	CASRWSGRSHEQFF	TGCGCCAGCAGGTGGAGCGGGAGGTCTCATGAGCAGTTCTTC
NA	TRBV5-1	NA	TRBJ1-2	CASSLVSGPLGYTF	TGCGCCAGCAGCTTGGTTTCAGGTCCATTAGGCTACACCTTC
NA	TRBV2	few	TRBJ1-6	CARGLQESYNSPLHF	TGTGCCAGGGGGTTACAGGAATCCTATAATTCACCCCTCCACTTT
NA	TRBV20-1	NA	TRBJ2-5	CSVEAAAETQYF	TGCAGTGTAGAAGCTGCGGCAGAGACCCAGTACTTC
NA	TRBV29-1	many	TRBJ2-1	CSVDPSNWDEQFF	TGCAGCGTTGACCCATCCAATTGGGATGAGCAGTTCTTC
NA	TRBV5-5	few	TRBJ1-1	CASSLPRGASATEAFF	TGTGCCAGCAGCCTACCGAGAGGGGCCTCGGCCACTGAAGCTTTCTTT
NA	TRBV3-1	NA	TRBJ2-7	CASSLFQDTYYEQYF	TGTGCCAGCAGCCTCTTCCAGGACACCTACTACGAGCAGTACTTC
NA	TRBV29-1	NA	TRBJ1-1	CSLRQSLNTEAFF	TGCAGCCTAAGACAGTCCCTGAACACTGAAGCTTTCTTT
NA	TRBV27	NA	TRBJ1-1	CASSFSRGGTEAFF	TGTGCCAGCAGTTTTTCCAGGGGAGGCACTGAAGCTTTCTTT
TRBD1	TRBV29-1	few	TRBJ1-1	CSAGTALNTEAFF	TGCAGCGCCGGGACAGCCTTGAACACTGAAGCTTTCTTT
TRBD2	TRBV9	NA	TRBJ2-5	CASSVEWGGETQYF	TGTGCCAGCAGCGTAGAGTGGGGGGGGGAGACCCAGTACTTC